This TCR beta chain was recovered during a study of blood T cell repertoires in COVID-19. This CDR3 spans 14 amino acids. Germline V lookup: CDR1 SGHKS, CDR2 YYEKEE (reference sequence). V lost 2 bases to trimming and J lost 1 base, with 9 bases between them. Some clones are missing from TCRdb's copy, which holds only in-frame ones; the method was immunoSEQ multiplex PCR. The sample yields under 200,000 clones, approximately 83% seen once. The sample was peripheral blood. This clonotype was obtained from a human donor with acute or convalescent COVID-19. The donor label of this sample is uncertain. The gene calls are TRBV5-5 and TRBJ1-1, with D unclear. The CDR3 loop reads CASSLRPGNTEAFF. The CDR3 coding sequence is TGTGCCAGCAGCTTACGCCCAGGGAACACTGAAGCTTTCTTT.